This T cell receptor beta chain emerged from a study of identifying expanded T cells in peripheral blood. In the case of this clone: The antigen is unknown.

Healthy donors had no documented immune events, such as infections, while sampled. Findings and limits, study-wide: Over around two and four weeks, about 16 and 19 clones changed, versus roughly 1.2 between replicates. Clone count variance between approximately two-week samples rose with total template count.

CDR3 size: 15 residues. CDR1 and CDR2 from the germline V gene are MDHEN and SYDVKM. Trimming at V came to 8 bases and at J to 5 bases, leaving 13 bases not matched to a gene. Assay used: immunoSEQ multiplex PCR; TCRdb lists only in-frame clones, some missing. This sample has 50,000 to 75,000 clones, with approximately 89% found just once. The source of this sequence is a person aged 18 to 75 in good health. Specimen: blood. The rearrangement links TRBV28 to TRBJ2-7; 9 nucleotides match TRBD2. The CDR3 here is CASGRAGAGGHEQYF. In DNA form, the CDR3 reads TGTGCCAGCGGCCGGGCGGGAGCGGGAGGCCACGAGCAGTACTTC.